Described below is a single T cell receptor (beta chain) sequence and its context. Its antigen target is currently unknown. Base quality data are lacking; no much larger clone is found one base away. In total, around 600 healthy bone marrow donors made up the cohort. Cohort members were all nominally healthy when sampled, although unrecorded immune exposures were likely present. The donor tested CMV seronegative and was one of the 352 seronegative cohort members. A peripheral blood sample was provided by each donor, and peripheral blood mononuclear cells were used for TCR beta sequencing. The Qiagen DNeasy Blood Extraction Kit was used to extract genomic DNA from the blood cell samples. Libraries were constructed by the immunoSEQ multiplex PCR assay. For the multiplex PCR, a mixture combining 60 forward primers for TCR Vbeta segments and 13 reverse primers for TCR Jbeta segments was used. Amplification of the CDR3 region of rearranged TCR beta genes was performed with a multiplex PCR assay on genomic DNA. The amplified TCR beta libraries were sequenced on the Illumina HiSeq System as 87-base-pair reads. The source study handled its data this way. A later analysis counted about 80 million unique TCR beta chains across the 650 to 800 repertoires, and roughly 10 million of these chains were shared by at least two donors. A nearest-neighbor algorithm error-corrected the raw reads and collapsed the reads into unique sequences, merging closely related sequences to remove PCR and sequencing errors. Alignment of CDR3 sequences to IMGT reference sequences was used to assign V, D and J gene segments. For a sequence to be retained, a match of at least six nucleotides to both a V gene segment and a J gene segment was required. A rearrangement counted as productive if the CDR3 had no stop codons and remained in frame with V and J, and every other rearrangement counted as non-productive. Following IMGT convention, CDR3 was defined as the stretch from the second conserved V-encoded cysteine to the conserved J-encoded phenylalanine. The earlier analysis of some 580 of the donors excluded any sequence lacking an unambiguous match to a single V gene segment. In an earlier analysis of roughly 500 of the donors, V segments were called functional above 56.7% productive rearrangements and were called segregating when the between-donor standard deviation exceeded 5%. A statistical classification framework was built to diagnose cytomegalovirus status from the catalog of TCR beta chain sequences. In a later analysis, TCR nucleotide sequences were compared against IMGT/GENE-DB human TR gene sequences so that V and J genes could be assigned. Using the TCRdist pipeline, a later analysis assigned CDR3 sequences along with most-parsimonious VDJ recombination scenarios. A later analysis defined each TCR beta chain by its CDR3 amino acid sequence plus V-gene family, and excluded reads lacking a unique V-gene family. To address suspected cross-contamination and a sequencing artifact, a later analysis removed around 600 highly shared, low-generation-probability nucleotide sequences. In a later analysis, a clonal expansion index for each public chain was calculated from normalized within-repertoire ranks of inferred template counts. A later analysis computed generation probabilities with a VDJ recombination model fitted to out-of-frame rearrangements, and checked the results against IGoR. A later analysis scored TCR-TCR, TCR-HLA and TCR-CMV co-occurrence with hypergeometric tests, applying a repertoire-size bias correction to TCR pairs. To estimate false discovery rates, a later analysis permuted the HLA or CMV assignments 20 times. A later analysis grouped co-occurring TCRs with DBSCAN, adding TCRdist sequence similarity when clustering within HLA-allele-positive subsets. For co-occurrence clustering, repertoires with fewer than 30,000 or more than 120,000 public chains were excluded, along with roughly 5 repertoires with anomalous nucleotide sharing. Not all clones reach the TCRdb copy of this immuneACCESS table, which keeps in-frame sequences only. Checked studies attribute under half of the gap to unresolved V genes and leave the rest unexplained. The V and J calls and the clone size are those of that table, but D and trimming were determined from the DNA. The sample table shows roughly 180,000 clones, and 84% are seen once. In total, the top ten clones hold around 5% of the sample.

From the germline V gene, CDR1 is MDHEN and CDR2 is SYDVKM. Reading from cysteine to phenylalanine, the CDR3 counts 14 amino acids. Only the CDR3 portion is preserved as DNA: 42 bases, with reading frame beginning at the first base. At the junction V is shortened by 6 bases and J by 4 bases; bases outside the gene matches: 4. The sample belongs to a study of cytomegalovirus exposure and HLA in healthy donors (dated by TCRdb to the late 2010s). Background for the entire study: An earlier analysis of several hundred of the donors reported about 250 Gb of sequence data and some 100 million unique TCR beta sequences from roughly 200 million T cells. Roughly 290 gigabases of sequencing data and 91 million or so unique TCR sequences made up an early release that covered roughly 670 HLA-typed donors. Every repertoire in the discovery cohort had been generated on one and the same sequencing platform. Class I and class II HLA loci were covered by the typing at four-digit resolution. Donor age, sex, ethnicity and CMV serostatus were collected together with the repertoire data. The study aimed to test whether cataloging public T cell receptors could reveal signatures of past pathogen exposure. The study combined high-throughput TCR immunosequencing, statistical association of individual TCRs with disease status, and machine learning to predict cytomegalovirus infection status. Five DR-DQ haplotypes were handled as single units for association and clustering, since linkage in the cohort was strong. An earlier analysis of fewer than 750 of the donors used high-throughput TCR beta sequencing to judge whether each TCR beta V gene segment behaved as functional or pseudogenic. On average, around 230,000 unique TCR beta nucleotide sequences were sequenced per donor among a few hundred genotyped donors of the cohort, with about 19% of those sequences being non-productive. Rather than drawing on any new phenotypic data, the later analysis identified candidate immune exposures from TCR beta sequences and the way those sequences occurred across donors. The genetic ancestry cluster associated with self-reported Caucasian donors included 81% of the roughly 410 genotyped donors. A separate validation cohort of 100 to 150 different subjects was used in addition to the approximately 610-subject first cohort. A later genetic analysis took genome-wide SNP genotypes for about 55% of the 666 donors and used that subset as a discovery cohort. A later analysis re-analyzed previously published TCR beta repertoires from 666 donors and added high-resolution HLA genotyping to study TCR occurrence patterns. The study used immunosequencing to profile the T cell repertoires of 670 or so subjects and linked those repertoires to cytomegalovirus serostatus. The number of typed donors differed by locus: 629-630 for A, B, C, DRB1 and DQB1; approximately 520 for DQA1; about 600 for DPA1; and about 450 for DPB1. Study-wide findings and limitations: Because HLA typing was unavailable for some donors at each locus, only the typed subset was used in association tests. Three of the identified cytomegalovirus-associated TCR beta chains were confirmed in vitro to be specific for cytomegalovirus antigens. In this cohort, only TCR beta chains were sequenced, and detectable features were limited by the absence of alpha or paired-chain data. In a later genetic analysis, a missense DCLRE1C variant was associated with V-gene and J-gene trimming of TCR beta chains, and the association was replicated in an independent cohort. For the cohort, immune exposure information was limited to CMV serostatus. According to a later analysis, most CMV-associated TCR beta chains appeared to be HLA-restricted, and the HLA associations seemed to be driven largely by CMV exposure. In the study, some 180 TCR beta chains were listed as associated with cytomegalovirus. Some IMGT-functional V segments, including TRBV6-2 and TRBV6-3, could not be told apart with the 87-base-pair reads, so those segments were excluded. Linkage disequilibrium might explain the correlated functional status among segregating V segments, but an unknown experimental factor could not be excluded. According to a later genetic analysis, donors in an Asian-associated ancestry cluster had fewer N-insertions in productive TCRs than the approximately 690-donor mean. A further reported finding was that TCR beta sequences accurately predicted the HLA-A and HLA-B alleles for most subjects in the first cohort. According to a later analysis, parvovirus B19, influenza, CMV and Epstein-Barr virus appeared linked to several top co-occurrence clusters. The classifier was reported to diagnose cytomegalovirus status with high specificity and sensitivity in both the original cohort and the validation cohort. Roughly uniform sequencing depth across donors was assumed in presence/absence analyses, although this assumption may not hold. Compared with equally common non-associated chains, HLA-associated TCR beta chains in a later analysis were more clonally expanded and had lower generation probabilities. Most TCR sequences were seen in very few donors, while some public TCRs were found in many individuals. In an earlier analysis of approximately 590 of the donors, most TCR beta V segments appeared in productive rearrangements about 90% or about 30% of the time, broadly matching IMGT annotations. When HLA alleles, especially DR and DQ, strongly co-occurred, attributing TCR associations to individual alleles was difficult. A later analysis associated 15,000 to 20,000 TCR beta sequences with specific HLA alleles at a false discovery rate of 0.05. About 17 rarely observed V segments, including chromosome 9 orphons, were excluded from the earlier analysis of 550 to 700 of the donors because counts were too low. The sequencing pipeline was judged likely to have produced a cluster of highly shared sequence variants as a technical artifact. A later analysis found that TCR association rates varied across HLA loci, with DRB1 alleles showing the most associated TCRs and HLA-C alleles the fewest. The authors suggested that the approach could potentially be generalized to other disease states and immunological phenotypes.

The rearrangement combines TRBV28 with TRBJ2-1, with 9 bases in between that match TRBD2. The receptor was derived from a man aged 18 to 29 in good health and CMV-seronegative. What was sequenced was PBMCs. The bases read TGTGCCAGCAGAATTAGCGGGAGTTACAATGAGCAGTTCTTC. Translation gives CASRISGSYNEQFF.